Listed below are T cell receptor beta chains from one sample, sequenced in a study of blood T cell repertoires in COVID-19. Assay used: immunoSEQ multiplex PCR; TCRdb lists only in-frame clones, some missing. The table includes tens of thousands of clones, 85% detected once. Sequences were obtained from peripheral blood. These receptors originate from an elderly man with acute or convalescent COVID-19. The CDR3 runs from the conserved cysteine through the conserved F or W. D genes are given only for firm matches. A row's size may be missing; if present it is once, few, many or a size class.

cdr3_aa cdr3_nt j_call clone_size v_call d_call
CATSDPGPGQGTYNEQFF TGTGCCACCAGTGATCCCGGACCTGGACAGGGAACGTACAATGAGCAGTTCTTC TRBJ2-1 . TRBV24-1 TRBD1
CASSRDNYEQYF TGTGCCAGCAGTAGGGACAACTACGAGCAGTACTTC TRBJ2-7 . TRBV6-2/TRBV6-3 .
CASSYGVVPSGANVLTF TGTGCCAGCTCTTACGGGGTGGTACCCTCTGGGGCCAACGTCCTGACTTTC TRBJ2-6 . TRBV19 .
CASSSQAGPSYNEQFF TGTGCCAGCAGCTCGCAAGCGGGTCCTTCCTACAATGAGCAGTTCTTC TRBJ2-1 . TRBV11-3 .
CASSQAPGGNQPQHF TGTGCCAGCAGCCAAGCTCCCGGGGGTAATCAGCCCCAGCATTTT TRBJ1-5 . TRBV3-1/TRBV3-2 .
CASSIGQGRNQPQHF TGTGCCAGTAGTATTGGGCAGGGTAGGAATCAGCCCCAGCATTTT TRBJ1-5 few TRBV19 .
CASRPGLGYEKLFF TGTGCCAGCAGGCCGGGACTGGGTTACGAAAAACTGTTTTTT TRBJ1-4 . TRBV6-5 .
CASSPYSGTGELFF TGTGCCAGCTCACCCTATAGCGGCACCGGGGAGCTGTTTTTT TRBJ2-2 . TRBV18 .
CASSVLDRGRNQGYTF TGTGCCAGCAGCGTCCTCGACAGGGGGCGCAATCAAGGCTACACCTTC TRBJ1-2 . TRBV9 TRBD1
CASSPRVGGLAFLSEQYF TGTGCCAGCAGCCCCCGAGTTGGGGGACTAGCGTTCTTAAGCGAGCAGTACTTC TRBJ2-7 . TRBV9 TRBD2
CASSLTENTEAFF TGTGCCAGCAGCCTGACAGAGAACACTGAAGCTTTCTTT TRBJ1-1 . TRBV12-3/TRBV12-4 .
CASSYSAGDTNEKLFF TGTGCCAGCAGTTACTCGGCAGGGGACACTAATGAAAAACTGTTTTTT TRBJ1-4 . TRBV6-2/TRBV6-3 .
CASSQNPGNIQYF TGCGCCAGCAGCCAGAACCCAGGGAACATTCAGTACTTC TRBJ2-4 . TRBV4-3 .
CASRTSGRAVDEQFF TGCGCCAGCAGGACTAGCGGGAGGGCTGTGGATGAGCAGTTCTTC TRBJ2-1 once TRBV4-1 TRBD2
CAWGGTGLAGAGTQYF TGTGCCTGGGGGGGGACGGGACTAGCGGGAGCGGGGACCCAGTACTTC TRBJ2-5 . TRBV30 TRBD2
CASSQERKQFF TGTGCCAGCAGCCAGGAGCGTAAGCAGTTCTTC TRBJ2-1 . TRBV3-1/TRBV3-2 .
CASSLEGFWSNTEAFF TGTGCCAGCAGCTTAGAGGGGTTTTGGAGTAACACTGAAGCTTTCTTT TRBJ1-1 once TRBV7-8 .
CASSREGTGGWNEQFF TGTGCCAGCAGCCGAGAAGGGACAGGGGGCTGGAATGAGCAGTTCTTC TRBJ2-1 . TRBV3-1/TRBV3-2 TRBD1
CASSQDSGREYYEQYF TGTGCCAGCAGCCAAGATAGCGGGAGGGAATACTACGAGCAGTACTTC TRBJ2-7 . TRBV14 TRBD2
CASSLGTAGEGYEQYF TGTGCCAGCAGCTTAGGGACCGCAGGGGAGGGTTACGAGCAGTACTTC TRBJ2-7 . TRBV11-2 .